The present T cell receptor beta chain was sequenced within a study of OX40 agonist ivuxolimab in advanced cancers. Only in-frame clones appear in the TCRdb table, and some are missing; sequencing was by immunoSEQ multiplex PCR. The sample shows about 49,000 clones, 65% to 85% of them seen only once. The CDR3 is made up of 14 amino acids. V trimming: 6 bases; J trimming: 1 base; junction bases outside the gene matches: 6. CDR1 is MDHEN, CDR2 SYDVKM, per germline. As concerns this clone: The antigen is not known.

Study-level points and caveats: The authors also found low normalized T-cell clonal expansion in some nonresponders.

The TCR originated in an adult with an advanced solid tumor such as melanoma, head and neck, liver or kidney cancer. The sample was CD4+ or CD8+ T cells sorted from blood, taken in a trial of the OX40 agonist ivuxolimab. The genes are TRBV28 and TRBJ2-7; TRBD2 aligns across 7 bases. The CDR3 DNA sequence: TGTGCCAGCAGCACCGGGACTACTTCCTACGAGCAGTACTTC. It specifies CASSTGTTSYEQYF.